Below, 21 T cell receptor beta chains from the same sample are listed, as sequenced in a study of cytomegalovirus exposure and HLA in healthy donors. PCR involved 60 Vbeta and 13 Jbeta primers. TCRdb's table, derived via immunoSEQ multiplex PCR, lists solely in-frame clones and lacks some. The repertoire includes approximately 150,000 clones, over 60% of them detected once, and over 2.5% sits in the top ten. The specimen was PBMCs. These receptors were obtained from a woman aged 25 to 39 in good health and CMV-seronegative.

This clone showed up just once. This rearrangement joins TRBV4-1 to TRBJ1-2; D possibly corresponds to TRBD1 (6 bases). Trimming removed 4 bases from V and 4 bases from J, with 16 bases in between. CDR3 length: 15 amino acids. Germline V CDR1 and CDR2: MGHRA, YSYEKL. CDR3 loop: CASSPGRGAAYGYTF. The CDR3 region has the DNA TGCGCCAGCAGCCCTGGGCGGGGGGCGGCCTATGGCTACACCTTC.

The J gene is TRBJ2-7, the V gene TRBV5-6; TRBD2 might be the D (5 bases). The CDR3 extends over 13 amino acids. The germline gives CDR1 SGHDT, CDR2 YYEEEE. Trimming took 0 bases from V and 6 from J, leaving 10 bases between them. CDR3 protein: CASSLAGVGEQYF. The CDR3 DNA is TGTGCCAGCAGCTTGGCCGGGGTCGGCGAGCAGTACTTC.

This clone turned up a few times. The chain has TRBV10-3 and TRBJ1-2; TRBD1 agrees at 12 bases. The CDR3 totals 13 residues. Germline V lookup: CDR1 ENHRY, CDR2 SYGVKD. V lost 4 bases to trimming and J lost 6 bases; unmatched junction nucleotides: 0. Written as DNA, the CDR3 is TGTGCCATCAGTGGGGACAGGGGGCATGGCTACACCTTC. It is translated as CAISGDRGHGYTF.

This clone is a singleton in its sample. The chain couples TRBV7-3 to TRBJ2-7; perhaps TRBD1 as D (6 bases). V lost 5 bases to trimming and J lost 2 bases, with 10 bases between them. Germline V lookup: CDR1 SGHTA, CDR2 FQGTGA. This CDR3 has 13 residues. For the CDR3, the DNA is TGTGCCAGCAGCCCCCAGGGGCCCTACGAGCAGTACTTC. Translated, it gives CASSPQGPYEQYF.

The chain has TRBV7-3 and TRBJ2-1; tentative D call: TRBD1 (6 bases). Germline values: CDR1 SGHTA, CDR2 FQGTGA. V was cut by 4 bases and J by 6 bases, with 10 bases left in between. This CDR3 is built from 13 residues. The CDR3 region is CASSSGQSNEQFF. CDR3 DNA sequence: TGTGCCAGCAGCTCCGGACAGTCCAATGAGCAGTTCTTC.

The chain recombines TRBV4-2 with TRBJ2-2, with 11 bases lining up with TRBD2. CDR1 and CDR2 from the germline V gene are LGHNA and YNFKEQ. The ends lost 1 base at V and 5 bases at J; junction bases unmatched: 6. The CDR3 spans 17 residues. The CDR3 sequence: CASSQGTSGRGTGELFF. Here the CDR3 DNA reads TGTGCCAGCAGCCAAGGAACTAGCGGGAGAGGTACCGGGGAGCTGTTTTTT.

Only a few counts were recorded for this clone. V gene TRBV9 combines with J gene TRBJ2-3; D may be TRBD2 (6 bases). Per germline, CDR1 SGDLS and CDR2 YYNGEE. V was pared by 2 bases and J by 3 bases, with 13 bases between. CDR3 length equals 15 residues. CDR3 in amino acids: CASSVGGSGTDTQYF. The CDR3, as DNA: TGTGCCAGCAGCGTTGGAGGGAGTGGGACAGATACGCAGTATTTT.

The gene calls are TRBV4-1 and TRBJ2-5, with 14 positions matching TRBD2. Germline CDR1 reads MGHRA; CDR2 reads YSYEKL. This CDR3 is built from 17 residues. The junction had 6 bases not matched to a gene; V was cut back by 4 bases and J by 2 bases. Here the CDR3 reads CASSRFGTSGSQETQYF. CDR3 bases: TGCGCCAGCAGCCGCTTTGGGACTAGCGGGAGTCAAGAGACCCAGTACTTC.

This clone appeared a few times. The V gene is TRBV30, the J gene TRBJ2-1; maybe TRBD1 (5 bases). Trimming cost V 4 bases and J 14 bases, with 21 bases left between them. Looked up from germline, CDR1 is GTSNPN and CDR2 is SVGIG (reference sequence). The CDR3 is made up of 13 amino acids. CDR3: CAWTRPGTDSEFF. The CDR3 DNA is TGTGCCTGGACCCGTCCGGGCACAGACAGTGAGTTCTTC.

The chain links TRBV19 to TRBJ2-1; TRBD2 matches at 11 bases. V was clipped by 8 bases and J by 9 bases; unmatched bases: 9. Per germline, CDR1 LNHDA and CDR2 SQIVND (reference sequence). This CDR3 spans 14 amino acids. Here the CDR3 DNA reads TGTGCCAGTGGGGGACTAGCGGTCGCACGTGAGCAGTTCTTC. It is translated as CASGGLAVAREQFF.

The CDR3 DNA reads as TGTGCCAGCAGTTTTCGTGGAGCAGGGGGCAATGAGCAGTTCTTC. Its protein product is CASSFRGAGGNEQFF. J is TRBJ2-1 and V is TRBV28; 7 bases are shared with TRBD1. Germline-derived CDR1 and CDR2 are MDHEN and SYDVKM. J was trimmed by 6 bases and V by 3 bases; bases with no gene match: 8. The CDR3 consists of 15 residues.

The chain has TRBV15 and TRBJ2-7; perhaps TRBD2 as D (5 bases). The CDR3 has 11 residues. Germline lookup yields CDR1 LNHNV and CDR2 YYDKDF (reference sequence). Trimming left V 3 bases short and J 7 bases short, with 7 bases between. The CDR3 reads CATSSTGEQYF. CDR3 in DNA: TGTGCCACCAGCAGCACGGGGGAGCAGTACTTC.

The chain joins TRBV13 to TRBJ2-3; 8 nucleotides match TRBD2. The CDR3 has 15 amino acids. Germline V gives CDR1 PRHDT, CDR2 FYEKMQ (reference sequence). V lost 7 bases to trimming and J lost 5 bases; unmatched junction nucleotides: 11. The CDR3 protein is CASIQRELGEDTQYF. The CDR3 bases are TGTGCCAGCATCCAGCGGGAGTTAGGGGAAGATACGCAGTATTTT.

This chain links TRBV5-1 with TRBJ1-1; 8 bases map to TRBD1. Germline values: CDR1 SGHRS, CDR2 YFSETQ. CDR3 length: 13 residues. J was trimmed by 5 bases and V by 4 bases; bases with no gene match: 4. CDR3 bases: TGCGCCAGCAGCACAAGACAGGGGACTGAAGCTTTCTTT. Its protein is CASSTRQGTEAFF.

To note about this clone: One end of the junction does not line up with germline, which may come from a read error. The chain joins TRBV28 to TRBJ2-7, with TRBD1 identical over 12 bases. Germline V gene sequence: CDR1 MDHEN, CDR2 SYDVKM. The CDR3 length is 18 residues. DNA for the CDR3: TGTGCCAGCAATTTAGGGGACAGGGGGCTTGTTAGCTCCTACGAGCAGTACTTC. Translation: CASNLGDRGLVSSYEQYF. Variable domain in full (rest from reference TRBV28 and TRBJ2-7): DVKVTQSSRYLVKRTGEKVFLECVQDMDHENMFWYRQDPGLGLRLIYFSYDVKMKEKGDIPEGYSVSREKKERFSLILESASTNQTSMYLCASNLGDRGLVSSYEQYFGPGTRLTVT.

V is TRBV7-2 and J is TRBJ1-2; 7 positions match TRBD1. V gave up 4 bases and J gave up 4 bases; unmatched junction bases: 6. This CDR3 is 14 amino acids long. In germline, CDR1 is SGHTA, CDR2 FQGNSA. For the CDR3, the DNA is TGTGCCAGCAGCTCCCGGGACAGTCTCTATGGCTACACCTTC. Translating it yields CASSSRDSLYGYTF.

The V gene is TRBV7-2, the J gene TRBJ2-3; 10 positions match TRBD1. Germline assignment: CDR1 SGHTA and CDR2 FQGNSA. The CDR3 totals 16 residues. Trimming took 2 bases from V and 1 from J; bases not matched to a gene: 3. This CDR3 is CASSLSGTGGTDTQYF. CDR3 nucleotide sequence: TGTGCCAGCAGCTTAAGCGGGACAGGGGGCACAGATACGCAGTATTTT.

V and J are TRBV6-5 and TRBJ1-2; weak D call: TRBD1 (5 bases). Germline V gives CDR1 MNHEY, CDR2 SVGAGI. The CDR3 spans 14 residues. V was pared by 6 bases and J by 3 bases, with 14 bases between. CDR3: CASSPEDTYYGYTF. CDR3 nucleotides: TGTGCCAGCAGCCCAGAGGACACCTACTATGGCTACACCTTC.

The V and J genes are TRBV29-1 and TRBJ2-5; 8 bases are a match to TRBD2. Germline values: CDR1 SQVTM, CDR2 ANQGSEA. J lost 4 bases, V lost 6 bases, and 4 bases had no gene match. This CDR3 region has 12 residues. The CDR3 region is CSVDTSGETQYF. CDR3 DNA: TGCAGCGTAGATACTAGCGGAGAGACCCAGTACTTC.

This clone has only a few counts. This chain uses TRBV6-6 with TRBJ1-1; no firm D call. The CDR3 covers 15 residues. CDR1 and CDR2 from the germline V gene are MNHNY and SVGAGI (reference sequence). With 6 bases removed from V and 5 bases from J, the gap between germline ends came to 19 bases. Written as DNA, the CDR3 is TGTGCCAGCAGCCAATCGGGAAGACCGGATACTGAAGCTTTCTTT. It encodes CASSQSGRPDTEAFF.

The J gene is TRBJ2-3, the V gene TRBV5-1; TRBD2 agrees at 8 bases. The trim removed 2 bases at V and 5 bases at J, leaving 4 bases unmatched. The CDR3 has 14 residues. In germline, CDR1 is SGHRS, CDR2 YFSETQ. CDR3 nucleotide sequence: TGCGCCAGCAGCTTAGCGGGAGAGGTAGATACGCAGTATTTT. This encodes CASSLAGEVDTQYF.